One sample yielded the 22 T cell receptor beta chains listed below, sequenced in a study of T cells in Graves' hyperthyroidism and ophthalmopathy. Amplified TCR beta CDR3 regions came from RNA transcripts. The HTBI primer set was used in a first-round RT-PCR of the TCR CDR3. TCRdb reanalysed the multiplex PCR reads using MiXCR and keeps one entry per CDR3 protein. The data contain more than 600,000 distinct CDR3 sequences, around 17% of them singletons. The specimen was blood. The origin of the receptors is a man aged 18 to 29 with Graves' hyperthyroidism.

This clonotype appeared many times. J is TRBJ2-3 and V is TRBV7-8; D possibly corresponds to TRBD1 (6 bases). Germline values: CDR1 SGHVS, CDR2 FQNEAQ. This CDR3 comprises 15 residues. Trimming stripped 5 bases from V and 2 bases from J, with 14 bases between. CDR3 in amino acids: CASSLLGTFTDTQYF. The CDR3 DNA sequence: TGTGCCAGCAGCCTACTGGGGACATTCACAGATACGCAGTATTTT.

This clonotype was counted a few times. The chain combines TRBV3-1 with TRBJ2-7, with a tentative D call TRBD2 (5 bases). V was cut by 3 bases and J by 2 bases, with 11 bases left in between. Germline V lookup: CDR1 LGHDT, CDR2 YNNKEL (reference sequence). CDR3 size: 14 residues. CDR3 residues: CASSHQAGAYEQYF. The CDR3 DNA is TGTGCCAGCAGCCATCAAGCCGGGGCCTACGAGCAGTACTTC.

The genes are TRBV20-1 and TRBJ1-4; 9 bases are shared with TRBD1. Germline V gives CDR1 DFQATT, CDR2 SNEGSKA (reference sequence). Germline trimming cut 4 bases from V and 6 bases from J; bases unmatched to any gene: 3. This CDR3 comprises 13 residues. CDR3 residues: CSATGTGHEKLFF. CDR3 nucleotide sequence: TGCAGTGCTACCGGGACAGGGCATGAAAAACTGTTTTTT.

The chain joins TRBV6-1 to TRBJ1-4; TRBD1 might be the D (5 bases). The CDR3 consists of 16 residues. With 4 bases removed from V and 5 bases from J, the gap between germline ends came to 17 bases. Germline assignment: CDR1 MNHNS and CDR2 SASEGT. CDR3 coding DNA: TGTGCCAGCAGTGTAACACCATGGAAGGGGAATGAAAAACTGTTTTTT. Protein sequence: CASSVTPWKGNEKLFF.

This clonotype was seen more than once but under ten times. The rearrangement uses TRBV20-1 and TRBJ2-1, with D unclear. Germline loops: CDR1 DFQATT, CDR2 SNEGSKA (reference sequence). With 1 base removed from V and 4 bases from J, the gap between germline ends came to 5 bases. CDR3 length equals 12 residues. CDR3 in amino acids: CSARAGYNEQFF. The CDR3 DNA reads TGCAGTGCTAGAGCCGGGTACAATGAGCAGTTCTTC.

Comment on this clonotype: A much bigger clone sits one base away, suggesting this may be a read error. The chain carries TRBV28 and TRBJ2-2, with D perhaps TRBD2 (6 bases). The CDR3 is made up of 16 amino acids. Germline-derived CDR1 and CDR2 are MDHEN and SYDVKM. CDR3 DNA: TGTGCCAGCAGCTCTCCGAGCGGGCTTAACACCGGGGGGCTGTTTTTT. This codes for CASSSPSGLNTGGLFF.

This clonotype was found many times. The chain employs TRBV10-3 and TRBJ2-7; D is ambiguous. This CDR3 has 13 residues. V lost 0 bases, J lost 2 bases, and 5 bases lay in between. Germline lookup yields CDR1 ENHRY and CDR2 SYGVKD. The CDR3 nucleotides read TGTGCCATCAGTGAGTCGTTGCCCTACGAGCAGTACTTC. Protein: CAISESLPYEQYF.

There are many counts of this clonotype. The CDR3 loop reads CASSPTGYNEQFF. The CDR3 nucleotides are TGTGCCAGCAGCCCGACAGGGTACAATGAGCAGTTCTTC. The J gene is TRBJ2-1, the V gene TRBV7-9; 7 bases are a match to TRBD1. The CDR3 is made up of 13 amino acids. Germline V gives CDR1 SEHNR, CDR2 FQNEAQ (reference sequence). The V gene end was trimmed by 5 bases and the J gene end by 4 bases; junction bases not matched to a gene: 2.

This clonotype was seen only a few times. The gene calls are TRBV28 and TRBJ2-7, with 10 bases fitting TRBD1. Germline lookup yields CDR1 MDHEN and CDR2 SYDVKM. V lost 4 bases to trimming and J lost 2 bases; unmatched junction nucleotides: 17. The CDR3 runs to 19 residues. The CDR3, as DNA: TGTGCCAGCAGTTCCCGGGACAGGGGACTTCCGACTAGCCCCTACGAGCAGTACTTC. Translated: CASSSRDRGLPTSPYEQYF.

The chain couples TRBV20-1 to TRBJ2-5, with 7 bases aligning to TRBD2. The CDR3 is 14 residues long. From germline, CDR1 is DFQATT and CDR2 SNEGSKA (reference sequence). After removal of 3 bases from V and 3 bases from J, the junction contained 7 bases not matched to a gene. CDR3 sequence: CSASGRRAKETQYF. In DNA form, the CDR3 reads TGCAGTGCTAGCGGGAGGAGGGCCAAAGAGACCCAGTACTTC.

This clonotype has more than one count but fewer than ten. This rearrangement joins TRBV6-2 or TRBV6-3 to TRBJ2-1; D is unresolved. Trimming left V 2 bases short and J 12 bases short, with 11 bases between. There are 12 residues in the CDR3. Looked up from germline, CDR1 is MNHEY and CDR2 is SVGEGT. The CDR3 DNA sequence: TGTGCCAGCAGTTACAGGTGGCGAGGGCAGTTCTTC. Translation gives CASSYRWRGQFF.

This clonotype has just a few counts. V and J are TRBV12-5 and TRBJ2-2; possibly TRBD1 for D (5 bases). The CDR3 contains 18 residues. The V gene's germline CDR1 is LGHNT and CDR2 FRNRAP. Trimming removed 2 bases from V and 0 bases from J, with 16 bases in between. CDR3: CASGLTVTGHANTGELFF. As DNA, the CDR3 is TGTGCTAGTGGTTTGACAGTAACAGGACACGCGAACACCGGGGAGCTGTTTTTT.

The gene calls are TRBV5-6 and TRBJ1-1, with a weak D call TRBD1 (5 bases). Germline V gene data show CDR1 as SGHDT and CDR2 as YYEEEE. V gave up 4 bases and J gave up 0 bases, with 13 bases separating them. The CDR3 extends over 15 amino acids. Written as DNA, the CDR3 is TGTGCCAGCAGCCGGAACGGGGGTGTGAACACTGAAGCTTTCTTT. Its translation is CASSRNGGVNTEAFF.

This clonotype appeared many times. The V gene is TRBV2, the J gene TRBJ2-3; 8 positions agree with TRBD2. The CDR3 is 14 residues long. Per germline, CDR1 SNHLY and CDR2 FYNNEI. Trimming cost V 7 bases and J 3 bases; bases outside gene matches: 6. This CDR3 is CASINIAGTDTQYF. The DNA for the CDR3 is TGTGCCAGCATTAATATAGCGGGGACAGATACGCAGTATTTT.

This clonotype was seen many times. CDR3 protein: CASALRDEQFF. The CDR3 DNA reads TGTGCCAGCGCCCTGAGGGATGAGCAGTTCTTC. The genes are TRBV12-3 or TRBV12-4 and TRBJ2-1, with D tentatively TRBD2 (5 bases). This CDR3 has 11 amino acids. The V and J ends lost 8 bases and 8 bases respectively, with 10 bases between them.

The rearrangement uses TRBV9 and TRBJ2-5; TRBD2 aligns across 9 bases. There are 15 residues in the CDR3. Germline V gives CDR1 SGDLS, CDR2 YYNGEE. With V trimmed by 0 bases and J by 5 bases, 5 bases remained unmatched. The CDR3 DNA sequence: TGTGCCAGCAGCGTAGATAGCGGGAGTTGGGAGACCCAGTACTTC. Its translation is CASSVDSGSWETQYF. The variable domain in full, with the rest retrieved from reference TRBV9 and TRBJ2-5, is DSGVTQTPKHLITATGQRVTLRCSPRSGDLSVYWYQQSLDQGLQFLIQYYNGEERAKGNILERFSAQQFPDLHSELNLSSLELGDSALYFCASSVDSGSWETQYFGPGTRLLVL.

This clonotype was observed a handful of times. The chain joins TRBV6-1 to TRBJ1-4; D is undetermined. Germline V CDR1 and CDR2: MNHNS, SASEGT. Trimming removed 6 bases at V and 4 bases at J, with 9 bases between. The CDR3 runs to 13 residues. CDR3 nucleotide sequence: TGTGCCAGCAGATACCGATATAATGAAAAACTGTTTTTT. It codes for CASRYRYNEKLFF.

This clonotype has a count of ten or more. The chain joins TRBV11-2 to TRBJ1-2; D uncertain. Trimming stripped 2 bases from V and 4 bases from J, with 8 bases between. Germline CDR1 is SGHAT and CDR2 is FQNNGV. The CDR3 spans 13 residues. The CDR3 spells CASSLYPGYGYTF. The CDR3 DNA sequence: TGTGCCAGCAGCTTATATCCGGGCTATGGCTACACCTTC.

For this clonotype: One junction end does not reproduce the germline sequence, and a read error may be involved. This sequence joins TRBV27 and TRBJ2-1; no clear D. Germline-derived CDR1 and CDR2 are MNHEY and SMNVEV (reference sequence). The CDR3 totals 11 residues. The CDR3 loop reads CASSRYNEKFF. The CDR3 DNA sequence: TGTGCCAGCAGTCGTTACAATGAGAAGTTCTTC.

Comments on this clonotype: This could be a read error, since a much larger clone is one nucleotide away. The chain couples TRBV3-1 to TRBJ2-1, with 8 bases matching TRBD2. The germline CDR1 and CDR2 sequences are LGHDT and YNNKEL (reference sequence). The ends lost 2 bases at V and 5 bases at J; junction bases unmatched: 2. The CDR3 is made up of 14 amino acids. The CDR3 bases are TGTGCCAGCAGCCAAAGCGGGAGACACAATGAGCAGTTCTTC. Translation gives CASSQSGRHNEQFF.

This chain links TRBV12-3 or TRBV12-4 with TRBJ2-3; 11 bases are shared with TRBD2. The CDR3 is made up of 15 amino acids. J gave up 10 bases and V 4 bases, and 10 bases lay outside the gene matches. CDR3 nucleotides: TGTGCCAGCAGTTCTCTCACTAGCGGGAGCATTCCGCAGTATTTT. Protein product: CASSSLTSGSIPQYF.

The rearrangement joins TRBV6-5 to TRBJ1-1; possible D gene TRBD1, 5 bases. This CDR3 comprises 16 residues. V was shortened by 2 bases and J by 1 base, with 14 bases between the two germline ends. CDR1 MNHEY and CDR2 SVGAGI come from the germline V gene. This chain's CDR3 is CASSYAGRPSNTEAFF. The CDR3 DNA is TGTGCCAGCAGTTACGCGGGACGGCCCTCGAACACTGAAGCTTTCTTT.